Listed here are 24 T cell receptor beta chains from one sample, sequenced in a study of cytomegalovirus exposure and HLA in healthy donors. PCR used 60 Vbeta primers and 13 Jbeta primers. Assay used: immunoSEQ multiplex PCR; TCRdb lists only in-frame clones, some missing. The table includes some 89,000 clones, about four fifths detected once. Sequences were obtained from PBMCs. These receptors all come from a woman aged 30 to 39 in good health and CMV-seronegative.

Comment on this clone: The germline gene is not matched at one end of the junction; a read error may be the cause. The gene calls are TRBV18 and TRBJ2-4; no reliable D call. The CDR3 covers 15 residues. Germline CDR1 is KGHSH and CDR2 is LQKENI. The CDR3 spells CASTDSFLGKNSQYF. The CDR3 DNA reads as TGTGCCAGCACCGATAGTTTTTTGGGCAAAAACAGTCAGTACTTC.

The rearrangement joins TRBV5-4 to TRBJ2-5; a possible D gene is TRBD1 (6 bases). The DNA end lines up better with TRBJ2-7; the J call may be wrong. Looked up from germline, CDR1 is SGHNT and CDR2 is YYREEE (reference sequence). The CDR3 is 12 residues long. CDR3 coding DNA: TGTGCCAGCAGCTTGCAGGGGTACGAGCAGTACTTC. Its translation is CASSLQGYEQYF.

This clone came up once. The genes are TRBV7-9 and TRBJ1-5; 7 positions match TRBD1. The germline gives CDR1 SEHNR, CDR2 FQNEAQ (reference sequence). J gave up 2 bases and V 3 bases, and 16 bases lay outside the gene matches. This CDR3 spans 19 amino acids. The CDR3, as DNA: TGTGCCAGCAGCTTTAGCGGCCTATTCCGGGACAGCCGCAATCAGCCCCAGCATTTT. This sequence encodes CASSFSGLFRDSRNQPQHF.

The V and J genes are TRBV28 and TRBJ1-1, with 10 bases that match TRBD1. This CDR3 has 14 residues. V lost 6 bases to trimming and J lost 5 bases; unmatched junction nucleotides: 6. Per the germline V gene, CDR1 is MDHEN and CDR2 is SYDVKM. The CDR3, as DNA: TGTGCCAGCAGGCAGTGGGACAGGGGTACTGAAGCTTTCTTT. This gives the protein CASRQWDRGTEAFF.

This clone was counted a few times. The chain is built from TRBV2 and TRBJ1-1; D is unclear. This CDR3 contains 13 residues. Germline V CDR1 and CDR2: SNHLY, FYNNEI. V lost 8 bases and J 0 bases, leaving 10 bases between the germline ends. Here the CDR3 DNA reads TGTGCCAGCTCGAGGGAGGTGAACACTGAAGCTTTCTTT. Amino acids: CASSREVNTEAFF.

V is TRBV5-1 and J is TRBJ2-7; 8 bases line up with TRBD2. The CDR3 totals 15 residues. V was clipped by 4 bases and J by 1 base; unmatched bases: 7. Looked up from germline, CDR1 is SGHRS and CDR2 is YFSETQ. The CDR3 region has the DNA TGCGCCAGCAGCATGGAGGGACTAGTGTCCTACGAGCAGTACTTC. Translated, it gives CASSMEGLVSYEQYF.

This clone was detected a few times. The V gene is TRBV5-4, the J gene TRBJ2-2; TRBD1 might be the D (6 bases). V lost 0 bases and J lost 2, with 20 bases in between. The CDR3 has 19 residues. Germline V gene sequence: CDR1 SGHNT, CDR2 YYREEE (reference sequence). The CDR3 DNA sequence: TGTGCCAGCAGCTTGGACAAAATAACGGGACATACCAACACCGGGGAGCTGTTTTTT. It is translated as CASSLDKITGHTNTGELFF.

The chain couples TRBV6-4 to TRBJ2-2; D gene ambiguous. The germline V gene has CDR1 MRHNA and CDR2 SNTAGT. The CDR3 is 14 residues long. Trimming left V 5 bases short and J 2 bases short, with 9 bases between. The CDR3 here is CASSPYLNTGELFF. CDR3 DNA: TGTGCCAGCAGTCCGTACTTAAACACCGGGGAGCTGTTTTTT.

In DNA form, the CDR3 reads TGTGCCAGCAGCTTATGGGGGGGCGAGCAGTACTTC. Protein sequence: CASSLWGGEQYF. The rearrangement uses TRBV7-6 and TRBJ2-7; 7 positions agree with TRBD2. V was clipped by 2 bases and J by 6 bases; unmatched bases: 1. The CDR3 contains 12 residues. The germline CDR1 and CDR2 sequences are SGHVS and FNYEAQ.

In its sample, this clone was seen once. The rearrangement joins TRBV29-1 to TRBJ2-5, with D possibly matching TRBD2 (5 bases). The J call may be incorrect, as the DNA end agrees better with TRBJ2-7. The CDR3 totals 12 residues. CDR1 is SQVTM, CDR2 ANQGSEA, per germline. Here the CDR3 reads CSVALGVYEQYF. The CDR3 region has the DNA TGCAGCGTAGCCCTCGGGGTCTACGAGCAGTACTTC.

The genes are TRBV2 and TRBJ2-7; unclear D gene. Trimming pared 7 bases from V and 7 bases from J, leaving 14 bases between. The germline V gene encodes CDR1 SNHLY and CDR2 FYNNEI. The CDR3 loop spans 12 amino acids. CDR3 bases: TGTGCCAGCAATCCCTACGGGTTGGAGCAGTACTTC. Its translation: CASNPYGLEQYF.

In this sample, this clone turned up once. V and J are TRBV5-4 and TRBJ2-7, with 9 bases identical to TRBD2. With V trimmed by 6 bases and J by 6 bases, 13 bases remained unmatched. The CDR3 loop spans 15 amino acids. Germline values: CDR1 SGHNT, CDR2 YYREEE (reference sequence). The CDR3, as DNA: TGTGCCAGCACCATTAGCGGGAGTGTTTCGGGCGAGCAGTACTTC. Amino acids: CASTISGSVSGEQYF.

V usage is TRBV19 and J usage is TRBJ1-1; 8 positions agree with TRBD1. Trimming at V came to 4 bases and at J to 8 bases, leaving 6 bases not matched to a gene. Germline-derived CDR1 and CDR2 are LNHDA and SQIVND (reference sequence). This CDR3 comprises 13 residues. In nucleotides, the CDR3 is TGTGCCAGTAGTACAAAAACAGGGGGGGAAGCTTTCTTT. Its translation is CASSTKTGGEAFF.

This clone turned up a few times. The V and J genes are TRBV5-1 and TRBJ2-7, with 14 bases aligning to TRBD2. V shed 0 bases, J shed 2 bases, and the junction held 7 bases outside the gene matches. There are 18 residues in the CDR3. Germline loops: CDR1 SGHRS, CDR2 YFSETQ. CDR3 region: CASSLGLAGGPPTYEQYF. The CDR3 DNA reads TGCGCCAGCAGCTTGGGACTAGCGGGAGGGCCCCCCACCTACGAGCAGTACTTC. Full variable domain (outside the CDR3, taken from reference TRBV5-1 and TRBJ2-7): KAGVTQTPRYLIKTRGQQVTLSCSPISGHRSVSWYQQTPGQGLQFLFEYFSETQRNKGNFPGRFSGRQFSNSRSEMNVSTLELGDSALYLCASSLGLAGGPPTYEQYFGPGTRLTVT.

V and J are TRBV6-4 and TRBJ2-2; 10 nucleotides match TRBD2. Germline assignment: CDR1 MRHNA and CDR2 SNTAGT. The CDR3 is 15 amino acids. With 5 bases clipped from V and 6 bases from J, the junction kept 6 bases outside the gene matches. CDR3 coding DNA: TGTGCCAGCAGTTCTAGCGGGAGAGTTTCCGGGGAGCTGTTTTTT. Its protein is CASSSSGRVSGELFF.

The rearrangement uses TRBV27 and TRBJ2-1; a possible D gene is TRBD1 (5 bases). Germline CDR1 reads MNHEY; CDR2 reads SMNVEV (reference sequence). Deletions cut 2 bases from V and 6 bases from J, with 14 bases between. The CDR3 totals 15 residues. The CDR3 spells CASSLLGVWVNEQFF. The CDR3 DNA follows: TGTGCCAGCAGTTTACTAGGGGTTTGGGTCAATGAGCAGTTCTTC.

This clone was picked up a small number of times. V and J are TRBV5-4 and TRBJ1-1; tentative D call: TRBD1 (6 bases). Looked up from germline, CDR1 is SGHNT and CDR2 is YYREEE (reference sequence). V dropped 0 bases and J dropped 5 bases, with 14 bases sitting between them. There are 15 residues in the CDR3. CDR3 loop: CASSLGGRSMTEAFF. The CDR3 DNA follows: TGTGCCAGCAGCTTGGGGGGGCGCTCGATGACTGAAGCTTTCTTT.

The genes are TRBV5-4 and TRBJ2-3; weak D call: TRBD2 (5 bases). CDR3 size: 13 residues. Trimming removed 4 bases from V and 2 bases from J, with 8 bases in between. CDR1 and CDR2 from the germline V gene are SGHNT and YYREEE (reference sequence). The CDR3 DNA follows: TGTGCCAGCAGCATTGACTACACAGATACGCAGTATTTT. Translating gives CASSIDYTDTQYF.

V and J are TRBV7-9 and TRBJ2-4; D might be TRBD2 (5 bases). Per the germline V gene, CDR1 is SEHNR and CDR2 is FQNEAQ (reference sequence). CDR3 length: 15 residues. V lost 5 bases to trimming and J lost 3 bases, with 14 bases between them. Here the CDR3 reads CASSGRTEVKNIQYF. As DNA, the CDR3 is TGTGCCAGCAGCGGAAGGACTGAGGTCAAAAACATTCAGTACTTC.

The chain is built from TRBV10-2 and TRBJ2-7; 11 nucleotides align to TRBD2. The CDR3 spans 16 residues. J was trimmed by 3 bases and V by 0 bases; bases with no gene match: 4. Germline V gene data show CDR1 as WSHSY and CDR2 as SAAADI. Here the CDR3 reads CASSESTSGSIYEQYF. The CDR3 DNA reads as TGCGCCAGCAGTGAGTCAACTAGCGGGAGTATCTACGAGCAGTACTTC.

J is TRBJ1-1 and V is TRBV5-6; D ambiguous. The germline V gene has CDR1 SGHDT and CDR2 YYEEEE. V was trimmed by 0 bases and J by 4 bases, leaving 16 bases between them. The CDR3 totals 16 residues. The CDR3, as DNA: TGTGCCAGCAGCTTGGCGCTAGGAGGTTCAGGCACTGAAGCTTTCTTT. This codes for CASSLALGGSGTEAFF.

The chain joins TRBV4-2 to TRBJ1-6, with D possibly TRBD1 on 5 matching bases. CDR3 size: 13 residues. Germline loops: CDR1 LGHNA, CDR2 YNFKEQ. The V end lost 1 base, the J end lost 11 bases, and 9 bases lay between the germline ends. As DNA, the CDR3 is TGTGCCAGCAGCCAAGCCCAGGGCGCACCCCTCCACTTT. It codes for CASSQAQGAPLHF.

J is TRBJ2-3 and V is TRBV6-1, with D tentatively TRBD2 (5 bases). This CDR3 contains 19 residues. From germline, CDR1 is MNHNS and CDR2 SASEGT. Trimming shortened V by 0 bases and J by 1 base, and 20 bases separated the two germline ends. The DNA for the CDR3 is TGTGCCAGCAGTGAAGCAGGCGGGTCTGGCGGTTGGGGCACAGATACGCAGTATTTT. It is translated as CASSEAGGSGGWGTDTQYF.

This clone was observed a few times. This chain uses TRBV7-9 with TRBJ1-2, with TRBD1 matching over 7 bases. Germline V gene data show CDR1 as SEHNR and CDR2 as FQNEAQ (reference sequence). This CDR3 is built from 14 residues. V shed 4 bases, J shed 7 bases, and the junction held 9 bases outside the gene matches. CDR3 sequence reads: CASSSDRVIGGYTF. CDR3 nucleotide sequence: TGTGCCAGCAGCTCCGACAGGGTAATTGGTGGCTACACCTTC.